Below are 16 T cell receptor beta chains sequenced from a single sample in a study of cytomegalovirus exposure and HLA in healthy donors. This PCR relied on a set of 60 Vbeta primers and 13 Jbeta primers. Clones were read by immunoSEQ multiplex PCR, and TCRdb kept only the in-frame ones, dropping some. Among about 160,000 clones listed, approximately 76% were seen once. The source material was PBMCs. These TCRs come from a female donor in good health and CMV-seronegative.

This chain connects TRBV5-1 to TRBJ1-2; unclear D gene. CDR3 length: 14 residues. V shed 3 bases and J shed 2 bases, with 11 bases lying between them. Germline CDR1 SGHRS, CDR2 YFSETQ. CDR3 bases: TGCGCCAGCAGCTCCTCCCTCGGGAACTATGGCTACACCTTC. This encodes CASSSSLGNYGYTF.

This clone was picked up one time. V usage is TRBV5-4 and J usage is TRBJ2-7; TRBD1 is a possible D gene (6 bases). Trimming cost V 4 bases and J 1 base, with 15 bases left between them. CDR3 length: 15 residues. The germline V gene encodes CDR1 SGHNT and CDR2 YYREEE (reference sequence). The CDR3 DNA reads TGTGCCAGCAGCCACGGGACAACCTATTCCTACGAGCAGTACTTC. It translates to CASSHGTTYSYEQYF.

V gene TRBV2 combines with J gene TRBJ2-7; possible D gene TRBD1, 5 bases. Between the trimmed V and J ends, which lost 6 bases and 2 bases, there was a span of 11 bases. The CDR3 has 13 amino acids. Germline CDR1 is SNHLY and CDR2 is FYNNEI. The CDR3 DNA follows: TGTGCCAGCAGGGCGACAGTAACCTACGAGCAGTACTTC. Its translation: CASRATVTYEQYF. The entire variable domain, with the rest obtained from reference TRBV2 and TRBJ2-7, is as follows: EPEVTQTPSHQVTQMGQEVILRCVPISNHLYFYWYRQILGQKVEFLVSFYNNEISEKSEIFDDQFSVERPDGSNFTLKIRSTKLEDSAMYFCASRATVTYEQYFGPGTRLTVT.

The V gene is TRBV19, the J gene TRBJ2-1, with 9 bases that match TRBD2. The CDR3 extends over 17 amino acids. With V trimmed by 2 bases and J by 8 bases, 13 bases remained unmatched. From germline, CDR1 is LNHDA and CDR2 SQIVND (reference sequence). CDR3 coding DNA: TGTGCCAGTAGTATACCGCGGGGGGGCCCCTCTTTCGATGAGCAGTTCTTC. This encodes CASSIPRGGPSFDEQFF.

This clone was seen ten or more times. The chain has TRBV7-2 and TRBJ2-7; 8 bases agree with TRBD2. Germline CDR1 and CDR2: SGHTA and FQGNSA. The CDR3 contains 16 residues. V gave up 5 bases and J gave up 5 bases; unmatched junction bases: 14. The CDR3 protein is CASSEAWGLVDNEQYF. CDR3 DNA: TGTGCCAGCAGCGAGGCTTGGGGACTAGTAGACAACGAGCAGTACTTC.

The sample holds a few counts of this clone. The chain is built from TRBV7-9 and TRBJ2-2; maybe TRBD1 (5 bases). V lost 1 base and J 3 bases, leaving 9 bases between the germline ends. CDR3 length: 15 amino acids. The germline gives CDR1 SEHNR, CDR2 FQNEAQ (reference sequence). Written as DNA, the CDR3 is TGTGCCAGCAGCTTAGTCGCAGGGCACACCGGGGAGCTGTTTTTT. This translates into CASSLVAGHTGELFF.

This chain joins TRBV9 and TRBJ2-3; perhaps TRBD1 as D (7 bases). Trimming removed 0 bases at V and 6 bases at J, with 11 bases between. This CDR3 has 14 residues. Germline loops: CDR1 SGDLS, CDR2 YYNGEE. The CDR3 DNA reads TGTGCCAGCAGCGTAGGGAGGGGGCCGGATACGCAGTATTTT. Translation gives CASSVGRGPDTQYF.

This sequence joins TRBV5-1 and TRBJ2-7; TRBD1 matches at 8 bases. V gave up 3 bases and J gave up 3 bases; unmatched junction bases: 11. In germline, CDR1 is SGHRS, CDR2 YFSETQ. The CDR3 contains 16 residues. CDR3 region: CASSSGGIGVGYEQYF. The CDR3 nucleotides are TGCGCCAGCAGCTCAGGGGGCATCGGGGTAGGCTACGAGCAGTACTTC.

The chain joins TRBV9 to TRBJ1-1; 8 bases agree with TRBD1. Germline V gene lookup returns CDR1 SGDLS and CDR2 YYNGEE. V lost 4 bases, J lost 2 bases, and 10 bases stayed unmatched. This CDR3 comprises 16 residues. The CDR3 DNA sequence: TGTGCCAGCAGCTCCCCCCCGGGACAGGATAACACTGAAGCTTTCTTT. Translated: CASSSPPGQDNTEAFF.

The chain uses TRBV27 and TRBJ1-5; D is unresolved. The germline V gene has CDR1 MNHEY and CDR2 SMNVEV (reference sequence). The length of the CDR3 is 16 residues. V lost 0 bases and J 1 base, leaving 10 bases between the germline ends. CDR3 sequence reads: CASSLSPGASNQPQHF. The DNA of the CDR3 is TGTGCCAGCAGTTTATCGCCTGGAGCGAGCAATCAGCCCCAGCATTTT.

This clone was counted between two and nine times. The chain uses TRBV27 and TRBJ1-5, with D unclear. The CDR3 is made up of 15 amino acids. Germline V gene data show CDR1 as MNHEY and CDR2 as SMNVEV (reference sequence). Trimming removed 3 bases at V and 3 bases at J, with 12 bases between. Here the CDR3 DNA reads TGTGCCAGCAGTTTCGGCCAGGCGAACAATCAGCCCCAGCATTTT. It yields the protein CASSFGQANNQPQHF.

The DNA for the CDR3 is TGCAGCGTTGGGGGCCTATTAAATGAAAAACTGTTTTTT. Protein product: CSVGGLLNEKLFF. The rearrangement uses TRBV29-1 and TRBJ1-4; a weak D match, TRBD1 (5 bases). The CDR3 totals 13 residues. Germline values: CDR1 SQVTM, CDR2 ANQGSEA. Trimming took 4 bases from V and 5 from J, leaving 11 bases between them.

This clone showed up just once. The CDR3 DNA reads TGTGCCAGCAGCGCGGGACTAGCGGGAGGACAAGATACGCAGTATTTT. This encodes CASSAGLAGGQDTQYF. This sequence joins TRBV7-7 and TRBJ2-3, with TRBD2 matching over 15 bases. Germline V gene lookup returns CDR1 SSHAT and CDR2 FNYEAQ (reference sequence). CDR3 length: 16 amino acids. J lost 5 bases, V lost 5 bases, and 5 bases had no gene match. Together with reference TRBV7-7 and TRBJ2-3, the CDR3 gives the full variable domain: GAGVSQSPRYKVTKRGQDVTLRCDPISSHATLYWYQQALGQGPEFLTYFNYEAQPDKSGLPSDRFSAERPEGSISTLTIQRTEQRDSAMYRCASSAGLAGGQDTQYFGPGTRLTVL.

The genes are TRBV20-1 and TRBJ2-7; possible D gene TRBD2, 6 bases. Per the germline V gene, CDR1 is DFQATT and CDR2 is SNEGSKA (reference sequence). The CDR3 has 11 residues. V dropped 3 bases and J dropped 6 bases, with 9 bases sitting between them. CDR3 coding DNA: TGCAGTGCTAGCATCGGGAGCGAGCAGTACTTC. This translates into CSASIGSEQYF.

The CDR3 DNA follows: TGCGCCAGCAGCTTTGCAGGGGACGACATTCAGTACTTC. Translated: CASSFAGDDIQYF. The rearrangement links TRBV5-1 to TRBJ2-4, with D maybe TRBD1 (6 bases). Germline CDR1 is SGHRS and CDR2 is YFSETQ. V was shortened by 2 bases and J by 8 bases, with 11 bases between the two germline ends. The CDR3 is 13 amino acids.

This chain joins TRBV15 and TRBJ2-7; no firm D call. The germline V gene has CDR1 LNHNV and CDR2 YYDKDF (reference sequence). V lost 3 bases, J lost 6 bases, and 12 bases lay in between. This CDR3 is 13 amino acids long. The CDR3, as DNA: TGTGCCACCAGCAGTAGCATTTTATCCGAGCAGTACTTC. Translated, it gives CATSSSILSEQYF.